This TCR beta chain came from a study of control samples from healthy donors and cancer patients. The ends were cut back, 0 bases at V and 8 bases at J, with 16 bases in the middle. This CDR3 contains 16 residues. Germline loops: CDR1 MGHRA, CDR2 YSYEKL. Sequencing was performed with immunoSEQ multiplex PCR; in TCRdb, only in-frame clones are kept and a portion is missing. This sample has about 150,000 clones; approximately 94% occur once, and the top ten carry about 5%. Material for sequencing was blood. The chain employs TRBV4-1 and TRBJ1-4; tentatively, D is TRBD1 (6 bases). This TCR came from a man in his forties or fifties in good health. DNA of the CDR3: TGCGCCAGCAGCCAAGATCCGTTCGGGGGGCGCGAAAAACTGTTTTTT. This sequence encodes CASSQDPFGGREKLFF.